This entry concerns a single TCR beta chain. Authors' methods: Reference gene primer amplification gave estimated nucleated cell counts. Method: immunoSEQ multiplex PCR; TCRdb's copy keeps in-frame clones and lacks some. V and J calls and clone size are as listed in that table; D and trimming were resolved from the DNA. The sample lists about 150,000 clones, roughly 78% occurring once. The source of the sample is a study of blood T cell repertoires in COVID-19. Study-wide background: The samples span acute and convalescent COVID-19 from the United States, Italy and Spain. T cells, B-cell-depleted T cells, or PBMCs provided the cDNA or gDNA that served as material.

V was pared by 0 bases and J by 9 bases, with 14 bases between. CDR1 is GTSNPN, CDR2 SVGIG, per germline (reference sequence). This CDR3 is 13 amino acids long. The clonotype was recovered from a man aged 80 or over with acute or convalescent COVID-19. This sequence joins TRBV30 and TRBJ1-2; D possibly corresponds to TRBD1 (6 bases). The sequencing sample was made of peripheral blood. CDR3 residues: CAWSVPGRGSYTF. In DNA, the CDR3 is TGTGCCTGGAGTGTACCCGGCAGGGGTAGCTACACCTTC.